The 16 T cell receptor beta chains in this list originate from one sample, sequenced in a study of blood T cell repertoires in COVID-19. TCRdb's table, derived via immunoSEQ multiplex PCR, lists solely in-frame clones and lacks some. The data show 300,000 to 400,000 clones, approximately 89% seen once. Source material: peripheral blood. These receptor sequences come from a woman under 30 who had recovered from COVID-19.

CDR3 sequence: CASSPGVAGHTDTQYF. In DNA, the CDR3 is TGTGCCAGCAGCCCCGGGGTAGCGGGGCACACAGATACGCAGTATTTT. This chain joins TRBV7-2 and TRBJ2-3; 8 bases align to TRBD2. The germline CDR1 and CDR2 sequences are SGHTA and FQGNSA. The CDR3 has 16 residues. Losses at the gene ends were 5 bases for V and 2 bases for J; bases not matched to a gene: 9.

This chain connects TRBV20-1 to TRBJ2-1; 10 nucleotides match TRBD2. The CDR3 is made up of 15 amino acids. Trimming removed 3 bases from V and 4 bases from J; junction bases left unmatched: 6. CDR1 and CDR2 (germline): DFQATT, SNEGSKA (reference sequence). This chain's CDR3 is CSASVAGGFYNEQFF. The CDR3 DNA reads TGCAGTGCTAGTGTAGCGGGAGGCTTTTACAATGAGCAGTTCTTC.

The chain joins TRBV28 to TRBJ2-1; D not certain. Trimming removed 4 bases from V and 3 bases from J, with 13 bases in between. Germline V gives CDR1 MDHEN, CDR2 SYDVKM. The CDR3 is made up of 15 amino acids. DNA for the CDR3: TGTGCCAGCAGTTCGACCGTGACAATCTACAATGAGCAGTTCTTC. Its protein is CASSSTVTIYNEQFF. Drawing the rest from reference TRBV28 and TRBJ2-1, the complete variable domain is DVKVTQSSRYLVKRTGEKVFLECVQDMDHENMFWYRQDPGLGLRLIYFSYDVKMKEKGDIPEGYSVSREKKERFSLILESASTNQTSMYLCASSSTVTIYNEQFFGPGTRLTVL.

The gene calls are TRBV28 and TRBJ2-6; D is unclear. V lost 3 bases to trimming and J lost 0 bases, with 6 bases between them. This CDR3 comprises 15 residues. CDR1 MDHEN and CDR2 SYDVKM come from the germline V gene. The CDR3 protein is CASSFVRSGANVLTF. CDR3 DNA sequence: TGTGCCAGCAGTTTTGTTCGCTCTGGGGCCAACGTCCTGACTTTC.

This clone appeared once. The chain has TRBV2 and TRBJ1-4; 12 bases line up with TRBD1. This CDR3 has 13 residues. Trimming took 8 bases from V and 8 from J; bases not matched to a gene: 3. Looked up from germline, CDR1 is SNHLY and CDR2 is FYNNEI. CDR3 residues: CASRDRGHEKLFF. The DNA for the CDR3 is TGTGCCAGCCGGGACAGGGGGCACGAAAAACTGTTTTTT.

This chain uses TRBV6-5 with TRBJ1-6, with a possible D match to TRBD1 (6 bases). This CDR3 has 15 residues. Germline loops: CDR1 MNHEY, CDR2 SVGAGI. Trimming stripped 4 bases from V and 6 bases from J, with 13 bases between. The CDR3 nucleotides are TGTGCCAGCAGTTCCCGGGACATCACTAATTCACCCCTCCACTTT. It encodes CASSSRDITNSPLHF.

The chain is built from TRBV29-1 and TRBJ2-1, with 12 bases that match TRBD2. This CDR3 has 17 amino acids. Trimming took 1 base from V and 10 from J; bases not matched to a gene: 14. In germline, CDR1 is SQVTM, CDR2 ANQGSEA. This CDR3 reads CSVEGLQGLAGQGEQFF. The CDR3 DNA is TGCAGCGTTGAAGGCTTACAGGGACTAGCGGGTCAAGGGGAGCAGTTCTTC.

This clone occurred once. J is TRBJ1-1 and V is TRBV5-4; D is ambiguous. Per the germline V gene, CDR1 is SGHNT and CDR2 is YYREEE (reference sequence). CDR3 length: 13 amino acids. The V and J ends lost 2 bases and 2 bases respectively, with 7 bases between them. Written as DNA, the CDR3 is TGTGCCAGCAGCTTTTTACAAAACACTGAAGCTTTCTTT. Translating it yields CASSFLQNTEAFF.

This sequence joins TRBV19 and TRBJ2-1; D is unclear. CDR1 LNHDA and CDR2 SQIVND come from the germline V gene (reference sequence). CDR3 length: 13 amino acids. Trimming cost V 6 bases and J 0 bases, with 6 bases left between them. DNA of the CDR3: TGTGCCAGTAGCGGAGTCTCCTACAATGAGCAGTTCTTC. This sequence encodes CASSGVSYNEQFF.

The chain couples TRBV4-3 to TRBJ1-1; D gene uncertain. V dropped 4 bases and J dropped 4 bases, with 16 bases sitting between them. This CDR3 is built from 15 residues. Germline CDR1 LGHNA, CDR2 YSLEER. CDR3 nucleotides: TGCGCCAGCAGCCCGAGCGGGGTTGAGGGCACTGAAGCTTTCTTT. It yields the protein CASSPSGVEGTEAFF.

This clone appeared once. The chain employs TRBV3-1 (or the pseudogene TRBV3-2) and TRBJ2-2, with D unresolved. CDR1 LGHDT and CDR2 YNNKEL come from the germline V gene (reference sequence). This CDR3 comprises 18 residues. V was cut by 1 base and J by 5 bases, with 20 bases left in between. CDR3 DNA: TGTGCCAGCAGCCAAGCCGCCAGCGCATCGCCCCAAACCGGGGAGCTGTTTTTT. Its protein is CASSQAASASPQTGELFF.

The chain recombines TRBV15 with TRBJ1-5; D gene ambiguous. CDR1 is LNHNV, CDR2 YYDKDF, per germline (reference sequence). The CDR3 spans 15 residues. Trimming removed 0 bases from V and 4 bases from J, with 10 bases in between. CDR3 loop: CATSRERPENQPQHF. CDR3 coding DNA: TGTGCCACCAGCAGAGAGAGGCCGGAGAATCAGCCCCAGCATTTT. Drawing the rest from reference TRBV15 and TRBJ1-5, the complete variable domain is DAMVIQNPRYQVTQFGKPVTLSCSQTLNHNVMYWYQQKSSQAPKLLFHYYDKDFNNEADTPDNFQSRRPNTSFCFLDIRSPGLGDTAMYLCATSRERPENQPQHFGDGTRLSIL.

The chain has TRBV27 and TRBJ1-4; perhaps TRBD1 as D (5 bases). The CDR3 length is 15 residues. Germline V gene sequence: CDR1 MNHEY, CDR2 SMNVEV (reference sequence). V shed 1 base and J shed 8 bases, with 14 bases lying between them. The CDR3, as DNA: TGTGCCAGCAGTTTATTGTGGGGCATGGGCGAAAAACTGTTTTTT. Protein: CASSLLWGMGEKLFF.

This clone occurred once. This rearrangement joins TRBV6-5 to TRBJ2-7; 11 bases are shared with TRBD2. This CDR3 spans 15 amino acids. V lost 6 bases, J lost 5 bases, and 9 bases stayed unmatched. Germline V lookup: CDR1 MNHEY, CDR2 SVGAGI. CDR3 residues: CASSTPTSGSNEQYV. The CDR3 coding sequence is TGTGCCAGCAGCACTCCAACTAGCGGGAGTAACGAGCAGTACGTC.

This chain joins TRBV11-3 and TRBJ2-3; D might be TRBD2 (6 bases). Germline CDR1 SGHNT, CDR2 YENEEA. The CDR3 totals 15 residues. The germline V and J ends were trimmed by 8 bases and 9 bases, with 24 bases remaining between them. Written as DNA, the CDR3 is TGTGCCAGCCGACTTAGTGGCGGGATACCAGCCACGCAGTATTTT. Translating gives CASRLSGGIPATQYF.

The gene calls are TRBV14 and TRBJ2-1, with 11 bases that match TRBD2. The ends lost 1 base at V and 7 bases at J; junction bases unmatched: 12. This CDR3 spans 18 amino acids. From germline, CDR1 is SGHDN and CDR2 FVKESK. CDR3 sequence: CASSQVGPGTSGQNEQFF. For the CDR3, the DNA is TGTGCCAGCAGCCAAGTCGGGCCCGGGACTAGCGGCCAGAATGAGCAGTTCTTC.